These T cell receptor beta chains were read from a single sample in a study of OX40 agonist ivuxolimab in advanced cancers. TCRdb's table, derived via immunoSEQ multiplex PCR, lists solely in-frame clones and lacks some. This table holds about 100,000 clones, around 93% found once. Here the sequenced sample was CD4+ or CD8+ T cells sorted from blood, taken in a trial of the OX40 agonist ivuxolimab. The source of these receptors is an adult with an advanced solid tumor such as melanoma, head and neck, liver or kidney cancer. CDR3s include the opening cysteine and the closing phenylalanine or tryptophan. D genes are given only for firm matches. Not all rows give a size; the values are once, few, many and, for expanded clones, a class.

v_call	clone_size	j_call	d_call	cdr3_nt	cdr3_aa
TRBV9	.	TRBJ2-3	TRBD1	TGTGCCAGCAGCGTGGGGACAGGGATGGCGCATACGCAGTATTTT	CASSVGTGMAHTQYF
TRBV7-9	.	TRBJ2-1	TRBD1	TGTGCCAGCAGCTCGGACAGGGACCACAATGAGCAGTTCTTC	CASSSDRDHNEQFF
TRBV30	.	TRBJ1-2	.	TGTGCCCTACGTGCGACAGCTTTCTATGGCTACACCTTC	CALRATAFYGYTF
TRBV5-1	.	TRBJ2-7	.	TGCGCCAGCAGCTTGGTGCAGAACGTCCACGAGCAGTACTTC	CASSLVQNVHEQYF
TRBV18	.	TRBJ2-7	TRBD1	TGTGCCAGCTCACCAACTTCCGGGACAGGGCTCTACGAGCAGTACTTC	CASSPTSGTGLYEQYF
TRBV6-6	.	TRBJ1-2	.	TGTGCCAGCTCTGGGGGAGATGGCTACACCTTC	CASSGGDGYTF
TRBV6-1	.	TRBJ1-1	TRBD1	TGTGCCAGCAGTGGTCCGGGACAGGGAGACACTGAAGCTTTCTTT	CASSGPGQGDTEAFF
TRBV6-5	.	TRBJ2-1	.	TGTGCCAGCAGCCCCGCCGGGGTTGGGAACAATGAGCAGTTCTTC	CASSPAGVGNNEQFF
TRBV5-6	.	TRBJ1-4	.	TGTGCCAGCAGCACCCCCGAAGAGGAAAAACTGTTTTTT	CASSTPEEEKLFF
TRBV2	.	TRBJ2-7	.	TGTGCCAGCAGTGAAGACGACAGATACGAGCAGTACTTC	CASSEDDRYEQYF
TRBV18	once	TRBJ2-7	.	TGTGCCAGCACGCAACAGGCCACGGACTACGAGCAGTACTTC	CASTQQATDYEQYF
TRBV5-6	.	TRBJ1-2	.	TGTGCCAGCAGTCCCGGCGAATATGGCTACACCTTC	CASSPGEYGYTF
TRBV2	.	TRBJ2-7	.	TGTGCCAGCAGTGAGAACCGGGTCTACGAGCAGTACTTC	CASSENRVYEQYF
TRBV19	.	TRBJ1-1	TRBD1	TGTGCCAGTACCCGTCCGGGACAGGGGACTGAAGCTTTCTTT	CASTRPGQGTEAFF
TRBV2	.	TRBJ1-4	.	TGTGCCAGCGAAGCGGGAGCAACTAATGAAAAACTGTTTTTT	CASEAGATNEKLFF
TRBV10-1	once	TRBJ2-5	.	TGCGCCAGCAGTGAGCTGGCGCGCGGCGCCCAGTACTTC	CASSELARGAQYF
TRBV5-5	.	TRBJ2-1	TRBD1	TGTGCCAGCAGCTTGGGGATCCCGGGACAGGGAAACAATGAGCAGTTCTTC	CASSLGIPGQGNNEQFF
TRBV11-2	.	TRBJ1-1	.	TGTGCCAGCAGCTTAGGTATGGAGCGTGGCACTGAAGCTTTCTTT	CASSLGMERGTEAFF
TRBV5-4	.	TRBJ2-3	TRBD2	TGTGCCAGCAGCCCGTCTAGCGGGAGGGCCATCACAGATACGCAGTATTTT	CASSPSSGRAITDTQYF
TRBV27	.	TRBJ1-5	.	TGTGCCAGCAGTTCGACAGTTAGCAATCAGCCCCAGCATTTT	CASSSTVSNQPQHF
TRBV10-3	many	TRBJ2-5	TRBD2	TGTGCCATCAGTGATGGTAGCGGGGGTGTGGAGACCCAGTACTTC	CAISDGSGGVETQYF
TRBV7-9	.	TRBJ2-7	TRBD1	TGTGCCAGCAGCTTAGTACAGGGGGCCGAGGGCGAGCAGTACTTC	CASSLVQGAEGEQYF
TRBV6-6	.	TRBJ1-1	.	TGTGCCAGCAGCCACAGGGACAACACTGAAGCTTTCTTT	CASSHRDNTEAFF
TRBV6-5	.	TRBJ2-3	.	TGTGCCAGCACCAGACAGGCCTTATCCACAGATACGCAGTATTTT	CASTRQALSTDTQYF
TRBV2	.	TRBJ1-4	.	TGTGCCAGCATTTCTATCGGGGGAAAACTGTTTTTT	CASISIGGKLFF
TRBV2	.	TRBJ2-1	.	TGTGCCAGCAGTGCCGGGAGCTCCTACAATGAGCAGTTCTTC	CASSAGSSYNEQFF
TRBV30	.	TRBJ2-5	TRBD1	TGTGCCTGGGGGACAGGGAGACAAGAGACCCAGTACTTC	CAWGTGRQETQYF
TRBV15	once	TRBJ2-3	.	TGTGCCACCAGCAGAGATCTGCAGGGTGGGTCAGATACGCAGTATTTT	CATSRDLQGGSDTQYF